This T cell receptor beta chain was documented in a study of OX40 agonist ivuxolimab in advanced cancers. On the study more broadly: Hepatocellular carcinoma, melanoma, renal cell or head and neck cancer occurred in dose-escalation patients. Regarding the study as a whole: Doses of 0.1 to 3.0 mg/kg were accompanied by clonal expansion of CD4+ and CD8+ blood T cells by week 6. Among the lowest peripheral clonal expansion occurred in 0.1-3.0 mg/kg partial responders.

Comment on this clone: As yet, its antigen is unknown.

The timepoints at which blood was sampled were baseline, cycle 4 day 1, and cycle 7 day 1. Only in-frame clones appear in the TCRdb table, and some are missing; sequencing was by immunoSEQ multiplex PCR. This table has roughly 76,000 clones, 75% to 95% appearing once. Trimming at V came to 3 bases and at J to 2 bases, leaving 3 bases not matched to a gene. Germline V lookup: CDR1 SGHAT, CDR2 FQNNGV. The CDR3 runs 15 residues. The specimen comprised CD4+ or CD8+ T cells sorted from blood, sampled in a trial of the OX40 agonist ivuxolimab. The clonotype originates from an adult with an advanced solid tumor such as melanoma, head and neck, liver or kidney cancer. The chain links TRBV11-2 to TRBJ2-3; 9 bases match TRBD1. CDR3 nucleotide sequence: TGTGCCAGCAGCTTGGGGACAGGGACCACAGATACGCAGTATTTT. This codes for CASSLGTGTTDTQYF.